This T cell receptor (beta chain) appears in the sequencing data of a study of T cell responses to AZD1222 COVID-19 vaccine. TCRdb's table, derived via immunoSEQ multiplex PCR, lists solely in-frame clones and lacks some. Here the sample spans roughly 190,000 clones, approximately 89% being singletons. The clonotype originates from an adult who received the AZD1222 COVID-19 vaccine. The sequencing here drew on peripheral blood, taken 28 days after the second AZD1222 dose.

This CDR3 reads CASSTGTRSSGHEQFF. The CDR3, as DNA: TGTGCCAGCAGCACCGGGACACGATCTTCGGGACATGAGCAGTTCTTC. This chain links TRBV13 with TRBJ2-1, with D possibly TRBD1 on 6 matching bases. V lost 5 bases and J 8 bases, leaving 22 bases between the germline ends. The length of the CDR3 is 16 residues. Germline values: CDR1 PRHDT, CDR2 FYEKMQ (reference sequence).